The present TCR beta chain was sequenced within a study of blood T cell repertoires in COVID-19. Study information: Samples came from the United States, Italy and Spain, spanning acute and convalescent COVID-19. The analysed material was cDNA or gDNA that came from T cells, B-cell-depleted T cells, or PBMCs.

Original processing methods: From reference gene primer amplification, estimates of nucleated cell counts were derived. Only in-frame clones appear in the TCRdb table, and some are missing; sequencing was by immunoSEQ multiplex PCR. D and trimming were read from the DNA, whereas the V and J calls and clone size are those reported in that table. The sample consists of around 340,000 clones, about four fifths of them appearing once. J was trimmed by 5 bases and V by 8 bases; bases with no gene match: 14. Germline V gene lookup returns CDR1 LNHDA and CDR2 SQIVND (reference sequence). The CDR3 runs 15 residues.

The rearrangement uses TRBV19 and TRBJ1-1; 7 bases line up with TRBD1. This receptor was obtained from a man aged 25-45 years with active or convalescent COVID-19. Sequencing was carried out using peripheral blood. CDR3 DNA sequence: TGTGCCAGTTCCCCCGAGGGGGCTTTCGTAACTGAAGCTTTCTTT. It encodes CASSPEGAFVTEAFF.